The TCR beta chain under discussion was sequenced for a study of T-cell reconstitution after alpha-beta-depleted transplantation in children. Study-wide results and limits: One year after transplant, T-cell counts and diversity came mostly from newly produced T cells.

Researchers prepared the TCRbeta library using unique molecular identifiers, the study reports. A single record per CDR3 protein comes from TCRdb applying MiXCR to the PCR reads. Of some 600,000 distinct CDR3 sequences listed, roughly 13% are singletons. This clonotype occurred many times. The antigen remains unidentified. The germline V and J ends were trimmed by 10 bases and 5 bases, with 18 bases remaining between them. This CDR3 region has 14 residues. The gene calls are TRBV12-3 or TRBV12-4 and TRBJ2-1; tentatively, D is TRBD1 (6 bases). The source is a male patient aged 5 to 17 who had a stem cell transplant for acute myeloid leukemia, so the T cells may come from the graft donor. Specimen: PBMCs, mostly from graft donor cells, collected 360 days after TCRalphabeta/CD19-depleted stem cell transplant. The CDR3 nucleotides read TGTGCCACCTCCCCGGGACACCTTGACAATGAGCAGTTCTTC. As protein: CATSPGHLDNEQFF.